This T cell receptor (beta chain) came from a study of cytomegalovirus exposure and HLA in healthy donors. This PCR relied on a set of 60 Vbeta primers and 13 Jbeta primers. In the authors' methods: Counted up in a later analysis, unique TCR beta chains came to roughly 80 million, with around 9.9 million shared. Profiled with immunoSEQ multiplex PCR; TCRdb holds only in-frame clones, not every one. D and trimming come from the DNA, and the V and J calls and clone size come from that table. The table has under 200,000 clones, 65% to 90% seen once. The V gene lost 0 bases and the J gene lost 1 base, with 9 bases spanning the gap. In germline, CDR1 is LNHNV, CDR2 YYDKDF (reference sequence). The CDR3 covers 15 residues.

The TCR originated in a man aged 45-65 years in good health and CMV-seropositive. This chain connects TRBV15 to TRBJ2-5, with a weak D call TRBD1 (6 bases). The sequencing sample was made of PBMCs. Here the CDR3 DNA reads TGTGCCACCAGCAGAGACCCGGACAGCCAAGAGACCCAGTACTTC. Translation gives CATSRDPDSQETQYF.